This TCR beta chain came from a study of T cells after yellow fever vaccination. Germline assignment: CDR1 MNHEY and CDR2 SVGEGT. The junction had 20 bases not matched to a gene; V was cut back by 6 bases and J by 11 bases. The CDR3 has 16 residues. A 5'RACE template-switching step, the method used to make TCR cDNA, added a universal primer site and UMIs. TCRdb reanalysed the 5' RACE reads using MiXCR and keeps one entry per CDR3 protein. The data contain more than 300,000 distinct CDR3 sequences, around 6.8% of them singletons. The chain recombines TRBV6-2 or TRBV6-3 with TRBJ1-1, with TRBD1 identical over 8 bases. Specimen: PBMCs, collected roughly 46 days after the first yellow fever vaccination. The TCR sequence derives from a man between 18 and 35 years old who received the YFV17D yellow fever vaccine. The CDR3 DNA is TGTGCCAGCAGCACCAGAGGGACAGGAGGCACCCTGTTGGCTTTCTTT. It translates to CASSTRGTGGTLLAFF.